These 26 T cell receptor beta chains came from one sample sequenced in a study of metastatic and nonmetastatic thyroid tumors. Patients had received no treatment of any kind before thyroid surgery. MiXCR reprocessed the PCR reads for TCRdb. The sample holds about 13,000 clones, about 33% seen once. The sample comprised tumor tissue. These receptors were collected from a male donor with papillary thyroid cancer or a benign thyroid nodule (not recorded which). Some clones in this sample may be carry-over from other donors' samples.

This rearrangement joins TRBV15 to TRBJ1-1; D not resolved. Germline loops: CDR1 LNHNV, CDR2 YYDKDF (reference sequence). Trimming removed 0 bases from V and 11 bases from J, with 10 bases in between. The CDR3 loop spans 12 amino acids. The CDR3 here is CATSRDQGKAFF. The CDR3, as DNA: TGTGCCACCAGCAGAGATCAAGGGAAGGCTTTCTTT. Based on the CDR3 plus reference TRBV15 and TRBJ1-1, the full variable domain is DAMVIQNPRYQVTQFGKPVTLSCSQTLNHNVMYWYQQKSSQAPKLLFHYYDKDFNNEADTPDNFQSRRPNTSFCFLDIRSPGLGDTAMYLCATSRDQGKAFFGQGTRLTVV.

This clone is judged large. The J gene is TRBJ2-2, the V gene TRBV7-9; the D is unclear. The CDR3 consists of 13 residues. Germline CDR1 reads SEHNR; CDR2 reads FQNEAQ (reference sequence). The V end was cut by 2 bases, the J end by 4 bases, with 5 bases between. Here the CDR3 reads CASSLMSTGELFF. Written as DNA, the CDR3 is TGTGCCAGCAGCTTAATGTCCACCGGGGAGCTGTTTTTT.

The V call is TRBV7-2, the J call TRBJ2-1, with no clear D. CDR3 length: 14 amino acids. Trimming shortened V by 5 bases and J by 4 bases, and 12 bases separated the two germline ends. Germline lookup yields CDR1 SGHTA and CDR2 FQGNSA. In DNA form, the CDR3 reads TGTGCCAGCAGCCAACGAGCCCGGTACAATGAGCAGTTCTTC. As protein: CASSQRARYNEQFF.

Many counts were recorded for this clone. The V and J genes are TRBV29-1 and TRBJ2-5, with 9 nucleotides matching TRBD2. In germline, CDR1 is SQVTM, CDR2 ANQGSEA. V gave up 5 bases and J gave up 2 bases; unmatched junction bases: 6. This CDR3 is built from 14 residues. The CDR3 coding sequence is TGCAGCGTTCTCGGACTAGCGACACAAGAGACCCAGTACTTC. It encodes CSVLGLATQETQYF.

This sequence joins TRBV6-1 and TRBJ2-7; D possibly uses TRBD1 or TRBD2 (5 bases each). CDR1 and CDR2 from the germline V gene are MNHNS and SASEGT. The CDR3 is 13 amino acids. The V end was cut by 8 bases, the J end by 1 base, with 12 bases between. CDR3 amino acids: CASSVGESYEQYF. As DNA, the CDR3 is TGTGCCAGCTCGGTGGGGGAATCCTACGAGCAGTACTTC.

This clone has just a few counts. CDR3 region: CASSTRVLQGQFF. CDR3 sequence (DNA): TGTGCCAGCAGTACAAGGGTCCTACAGGGGCAGTTCTTC. The chain couples TRBV6-1 to TRBJ2-1; D may be TRBD1 (6 bases). Trimming took off 5 bases at V and 12 bases at J, with 17 bases between the two ends. The CDR3 loop spans 13 amino acids. Per the germline V gene, CDR1 is MNHNS and CDR2 is SASEGT.

Many counts were recorded for this clone. The chain joins TRBV7-9 to TRBJ2-7; 8 bases fit TRBD1. Germline CDR1 and CDR2: SEHNR and FQNEAQ (reference sequence). The V and J ends lost 5 bases and 2 bases, in that order; junction bases with no gene match: 8. CDR3 length: 15 amino acids. The CDR3 bases are TGTGCCAGCAGCCCTGGACAGGGTAGCACCTACGAGCAGTACTTC. The encoded protein is CASSPGQGSTYEQYF.

This clone was seen only a few times. The chain carries TRBV19 and TRBJ2-7; 10 bases are a match to TRBD1. This CDR3 contains 15 residues. The V segment lost 9 bases and the J segment 1 base; nucleotides outside the gene matches: 9. Germline V gives CDR1 LNHDA, CDR2 SQIVND (reference sequence). CDR3 amino acids: CASGSRDRGSYEQYF. As DNA, the CDR3 is TGTGCCAGCGGGTCGAGGGACAGGGGTTCCTACGAGCAGTACTTC.

This rearrangement joins TRBV27 to TRBJ2-1, with D possibly being TRBD1 (6 bases). The CDR3 spans 14 residues. The V end lost 2 bases, the J end lost 3 bases, and 8 bases lay between the germline ends. Germline V gene sequence: CDR1 MNHEY, CDR2 SMNVEV (reference sequence). In nucleotides, the CDR3 is TGTGCCAGCAGTTTAACAGGGAACTACAATGAGCAGTTCTTC. Residues: CASSLTGNYNEQFF.

The chain combines TRBV9 with TRBJ1-6, with a weak D call TRBD1 (6 bases). The V and J ends lost 3 bases and 10 bases respectively, with 14 bases between them. Germline CDR1 is SGDLS and CDR2 is YYNGEE. The CDR3 covers 14 residues. The CDR3 is CASSGKAGDSPLHF. In DNA form, the CDR3 reads TGTGCCAGCAGCGGGAAGGCAGGGGACTCACCCCTCCACTTT.

The rearrangement links TRBV11-2 to TRBJ2-1; D ambiguous. Trimming stripped 7 bases from V and 5 bases from J, with 18 bases between. Germline CDR1 SGHAT, CDR2 FQNNGV. The CDR3 runs to 15 residues. CDR3: CASTQDSPGDNEQFF. The CDR3 region has the DNA TGTGCCAGCACCCAAGACTCCCCCGGCGACAATGAGCAGTTCTTC.

This clone is termed medium-sized (0.01 to 0.1%). The J gene is TRBJ1-5, the V gene TRBV27; weak D call: TRBD1 (5 bases). Trimming left V 5 bases short and J 4 bases short, with 15 bases between. Germline assignment: CDR1 MNHEY and CDR2 SMNVEV (reference sequence). The CDR3 has 15 residues. The CDR3 DNA is TGTGCCAGCAGTCCCTCCAGGGCTCCGAATCAGCCCCAGCATTTT. Protein product: CASSPSRAPNQPQHF.

The rearrangement links TRBV30 to TRBJ1-6, with D maybe TRBD1 (6 bases). The CDR3 has 14 amino acids. The V gene lost 0 bases and the J gene lost 10 bases, with 13 bases spanning the gap. Germline V gene data show CDR1 as GTSNPN and CDR2 as SVGIG (reference sequence). In DNA, the CDR3 is TGTGCCTGGAGTGTTGGGGGGCCTCGATCACCCCTCCACTTT. It translates to CAWSVGGPRSPLHF.

This clone turned up a few times. The chain links TRBV2 to TRBJ2-1; TRBD2 matches 7 bases. There are 15 residues in the CDR3. The V gene end was trimmed by 8 bases and the J gene end by 5 bases; junction bases not matched to a gene: 12. Germline V gene lookup returns CDR1 SNHLY and CDR2 FYNNEI. Written as DNA, the CDR3 is TGTGCCAGCGCCCCGGGCGCGGGAGTCCACAATGAGCAGTTCTTC. Translated, it gives CASAPGAGVHNEQFF.

Only a few counts were recorded for this clone. The J gene is TRBJ1-2, the V gene TRBV7-9; maybe TRBD1 (5 bases). The CDR3 covers 14 residues. V was shortened by 4 bases and J by 0 bases, with 9 bases between the two germline ends. In germline, CDR1 is SEHNR, CDR2 FQNEAQ (reference sequence). The CDR3 is CASSSTETNYGYTF. The CDR3 bases are TGTGCCAGCAGCTCGACAGAGACTAACTATGGCTACACCTTC.

This clone has just a few counts. The chain joins TRBV19 to TRBJ2-7, with TRBD1 identical over 11 bases. V lost 3 bases to trimming and J lost 5 bases; unmatched junction nucleotides: 6. The V gene's germline CDR1 is LNHDA and CDR2 SQIVND (reference sequence). This CDR3 region has 15 residues. The CDR3 DNA reads as TGTGCCAGTAGTATTGAGGGACAGGGGGTGGACGAGCAGTACTTC. It codes for CASSIEGQGVDEQYF.

The genes are TRBV15 and TRBJ2-2; maybe TRBD2 (6 bases). The CDR3 contains 14 residues. The germline gives CDR1 LNHNV, CDR2 YYDKDF (reference sequence). V was clipped by 4 bases and J by 5 bases, with 11 bases between them. CDR3 DNA: TGTGCCACCAGCACCGGAGGGGAGACCGGGGAGCTGTTTTTT. Translating gives CATSTGGETGELFF.

This clone showed up just a few times. The chain uses TRBV24-1 and TRBJ2-1, with 9 bases matching TRBD1. The trim removed 7 bases at V and 7 bases at J, leaving 10 bases unmatched. Germline values: CDR1 KGHDR, CDR2 SFDVKD. This CDR3 has 15 residues. The DNA for the CDR3 is TGTGCCACCAGGGGAGCCGGGACAGGGACTAATGAGCAGTTCTTC. Encoded protein: CATRGAGTGTNEQFF.

This clone was observed a few times. The chain uses TRBV2 and TRBJ2-7; D call uncertain. V lost 3 bases, J lost 2 bases, and 5 bases lay in between. Germline V gives CDR1 SNHLY, CDR2 FYNNEI. The CDR3 has 12 residues. The CDR3 nucleotides read TGTGCCAGCAGTGAGGAGACCTACGAGCAGTACTTC. It is translated as CASSEETYEQYF.

This clone came up once. The rearrangement links TRBV7-3 to TRBJ2-2; D might be TRBD1 (6 bases). CDR1 is SGHTA, CDR2 FQGTGA, per germline. Trimming removed 1 base at V and 9 bases at J, with 12 bases between. The CDR3 spans 14 residues. CDR3 residues: CASSLNHGTRELFF. The CDR3 DNA reads TGTGCCAGCAGCTTAAATCATGGGACACGGGAGCTGTTTTTT. The whole variable domain, remainder taken from reference TRBV7-3 and TRBJ2-2, is GAGVSQTPSNKVTEKGKYVELRCDPISGHTALYWYRQSLGQGPEFLIYFQGTGAADDSGLPNDRFFAVRPEGSVSTLKIQRTERGDSAVYLCASSLNHGTRELFFGEGSRLTVL.

This rearrangement joins TRBV24-1 to TRBJ2-2; D may correspond to TRBD1 or TRBD2 (6 bases each). This CDR3 is 16 amino acids long. Germline V gene lookup returns CDR1 KGHDR and CDR2 SFDVKD. Trimming removed 3 bases at V and 5 bases at J, with 15 bases between. The CDR3 loop reads CATSDGVRGRTGELFF. In DNA form, the CDR3 reads TGTGCCACCAGTGATGGGGTCCGGGGGCGGACCGGGGAGCTGTTTTTT.

This clone came up many times. V gene TRBV7-9 combines with J gene TRBJ2-3, with 9 positions matching TRBD2. CDR3 length: 15 amino acids. The germline CDR1 and CDR2 sequences are SEHNR and FQNEAQ (reference sequence). The CDR3 loop is CAEGRASGTGDTQYF. CDR3 DNA: TGTGCAGAAGGAAGAGCTAGCGGGACTGGTGATACGCAGTATTTT.

In this sample, this clone is medium-sized (0.01 to 0.1%). The chain has TRBV28 and TRBJ2-1; 8 bases agree with TRBD1. The J segment lost 7 bases and the V segment lost 5 bases, leaving 10 bases of the junction unmatched. The CDR3 is 15 residues long. CDR1 is MDHEN and CDR2 is SYDVKM in the germline V gene. As DNA, the CDR3 is TGTGCCAGCAGTACCTCCCCGACAGGGGCAAATGAGCAGTTCTTC. Translating gives CASSTSPTGANEQFF.

There are a few counts of this clone. The rearrangement joins TRBV7-2 to TRBJ1-2, with D unclear. V lost 2 bases and J 7 bases, leaving 8 bases between the germline ends. This CDR3 has 12 residues. Germline V gene lookup returns CDR1 SGHTA and CDR2 FQGNSA. This CDR3 is CASSLPGLGYTF. The CDR3 DNA sequence: TGTGCCAGCAGCTTACCTGGGCTTGGCTACACCTTC.

V and J are TRBV30 and TRBJ1-2; unclear D gene. Trimming took 0 bases from V and 2 from J, leaving 10 bases between them. The CDR3 runs 14 residues. From germline, CDR1 is GTSNPN and CDR2 SVGIG (reference sequence). CDR3 residues: CAWSVPDKNYGYTF. The CDR3 DNA reads TGTGCCTGGAGTGTACCTGACAAGAACTATGGCTACACCTTC.

This chain joins TRBV6-2 or TRBV6-3 and TRBJ2-7; D unclear. The CDR3 totals 15 residues. The germline V gene encodes CDR1 MNHEY and CDR2 SVGEGT. Deletions cut 5 bases from V and 0 bases from J, with 14 bases between. As DNA, the CDR3 is TGTGCCAGCAGTCCTTTGCGCTTAAGCTCCTACGAGCAGTACTTC. Residues: CASSPLRLSSYEQYF.